A selection of T cell receptor beta chains follows, all from one sample in a study of OX40 agonist ivuxolimab in advanced cancers. Generated by immunoSEQ multiplex PCR, the TCRdb table keeps only in-frame clones and is missing some. The sample carries around 70,000 clones, just over 90% recorded once. The sample consisted of CD4+ or CD8+ T cells sorted from blood, taken in a trial of the OX40 agonist ivuxolimab. The receptor set was obtained from an adult with an advanced solid tumor such as melanoma, head and neck, liver or kidney cancer. CDR3s include the opening cysteine and the closing phenylalanine or tryptophan. The D gene is left open where the match is weak. Only part of the rows carry a size: once, few, many, or a class if the clone is expanded.

>TRBJ2-7|once|NA|TRBV2
TGTGCCAGCCGTCAATCCGAAATTTGGAACTACGAGCAGTACTTC
CASRQSEIWNYEQYF
>TRBJ2-5|NA|NA|TRBV7-9
TGTGCCAGCAGCTTTGTTACACCTCAAGAGACCCAGTACTTC
CASSFVTPQETQYF
>TRBJ1-2|NA|NA|TRBV19
TGTGCCAGTACCGTCTGGGGTGTACAGGATGGCTACACCTTC
CASTVWGVQDGYTF
>TRBJ2-5|NA|NA|TRBV27
TGTGCCAGCAGTCCCCTGGGGGGCCAAGAGACCCAGTACTTC
CASSPLGGQETQYF
>TRBJ2-1|NA|TRBD2|TRBV13
TGTGCCAGCAGCCCCATAAGCGGGGGAGGACCGTACAATGAGCAGTTCTTC
CASSPISGGGPYNEQFF
>TRBJ1-2|NA|TRBD1|TRBV28
TGTGCCAGCCGGTCGACAGGGGGAGCTAACTATGGCTACACCTTC
CASRSTGGANYGYTF
>TRBJ2-1|NA|NA|TRBV4-2
TGTGCCAGCAGCTCAAGGGGCTCCCCGAGCTCCTACAATGAGCAGTTCTTC
CASSSRGSPSSYNEQFF
>TRBJ2-7|NA|TRBD1|TRBV4-1
TGCGCCAGCAGCCAAGATTCGACAGGGCATGACGGGCAGTACTTC
CASSQDSTGHDGQYF
>TRBJ2-2|NA|NA|TRBV23-1
TGCGCCAGCAGTCAAGATCCCCCGGGGGGCACGAACACCGGGGAGCTGTTTTTT
CASSQDPPGGTNTGELFF
>TRBJ2-7|NA|NA|TRBV4-1
TGCGCCAGCAGCCAAGATGGGCAGGGAGGATACGAGCAGTACTTC
CASSQDGQGGYEQYF
>TRBJ2-3|NA|NA|TRBV6-1
TGTGCCAGCAGTGCATACAGGTTCAGCACAGATACGCAGTATTTT
CASSAYRFSTDTQYF
>TRBJ2-3|NA|TRBD1|TRBV9
TGTGCCAGCAGCGCTGGGACAGCTAGCACAGATACGCAGTATTTT
CASSAGTASTDTQYF
>TRBJ1-1|NA|TRBD1|TRBV7-3
TGTGCCAGCAGCCCCGGACAGGGGACCACTGAAGCTTTCTTT
CASSPGQGTTEAFF
>TRBJ1-1|NA|NA|TRBV7-9
TGTGCCAGCAGCTTAGATGGAGGGAACACTGAAGCTTTCTTT
CASSLDGGNTEAFF
>TRBJ2-2|NA|NA|TRBV7-3
TGTGCCAGCAGCATAGGGACAAGTAACACCGGGGAGCTGTTTTTT
CASSIGTSNTGELFF
>TRBJ2-1|NA|NA|TRBV28
TGTGCCAGCAGTTTCCTGGCAGGGGCAGTGGATGAGCAGTTCTTC
CASSFLAGAVDEQFF